This T cell receptor beta chain was sequenced during a study of response to subunit inactivated influenza vaccine. This clonotype was counted between two and nine times. Germline V CDR1 and CDR2: MNHNS, SASEGT. V shed 5 bases and J 6 bases; nucleotides not matched to a gene: 6. The CDR3 runs 14 residues. TCRdb passed the RT-PCR reads through MiXCR, listing each CDR3 protein once. The sample lists 500,000 to 600,000 distinct CDR3 sequences, 6% to 9% seen once, with 10% to 15% in the top ten. This chain links TRBV6-1 with TRBJ2-3; TRBD1 agrees at 9 bases. The sample here was PBMCs from blood, taken around 25 months after vaccination. This TCR was sampled from a man in his fifties or sixties who received an inactivated influenza vaccine. For the CDR3, the DNA is TGTGCCAGCAGTCGGGCCGGGACAGGGGATACGCAGTATTTT. This gives the protein CASSRAGTGDTQYF.